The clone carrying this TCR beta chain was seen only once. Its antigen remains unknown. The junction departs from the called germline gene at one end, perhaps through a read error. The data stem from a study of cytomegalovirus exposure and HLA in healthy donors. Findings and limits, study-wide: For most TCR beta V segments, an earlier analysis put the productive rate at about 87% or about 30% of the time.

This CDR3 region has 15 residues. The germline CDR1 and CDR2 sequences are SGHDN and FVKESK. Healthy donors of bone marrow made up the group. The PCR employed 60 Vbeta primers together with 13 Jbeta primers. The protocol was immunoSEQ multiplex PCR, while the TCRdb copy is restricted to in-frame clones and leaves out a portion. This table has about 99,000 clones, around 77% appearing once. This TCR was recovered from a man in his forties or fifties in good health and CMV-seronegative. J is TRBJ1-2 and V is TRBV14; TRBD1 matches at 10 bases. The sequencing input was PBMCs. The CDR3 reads CVSSQLTGGAWFFTF. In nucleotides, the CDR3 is TGTGTCAGCAGCCAATTGACAGGGGGCGCGTGGTTTTTCACCTTC.